The rows below give T cell receptor beta chains drawn from one sample of a study of CXCR3-negative and CXCR3-positive naive CD8 T cells. TCRdb re-called the 5' RACE reads and catalogs CDR3 proteins one per entry, DNA excluded. The sample holds about 58,000 distinct CDR3 sequences. Input material: naive CXCR3- CD8+ T cells from blood. The receptor source for this set is a human donor in good health. Some clones in this sample may be carry-over from other donors' samples. CDR3s include the opening cysteine and the closing phenylalanine or tryptophan. The size entry is marked missing in some rows and otherwise reads once, few, many or a size class.

cdr3_length j_call v_call clone_size cdr3_aa
15 TRBJ2-1 TRBV5-1 - CASNDVAGNYNEQFF
12 TRBJ1-2 TRBV29-1 - CSVVGSNYGYTF
15 TRBJ2-7 TRBV9 - CASSVAAGGSYEQYF
14 TRBJ2-1 TRBV10-3 - CAISDRRQGDEQFF
14 TRBJ2-7 TRBV2 medium-sized CASRGRDSPYEQYF
14 TRBJ2-5 TRBV28 - CASSPPGLAGGGYF
13 TRBJ2-1 TRBV9 - CASTTDGSGEQFF
16 TRBJ2-7 TRBV4-2 - CASSHSWTGEWYEQYF
15 TRBJ1-1 TRBV5-1 - CASSYFTGTGVEAFF
11 TRBJ1-5 TRBV12-3/TRBV12-4 - CASSRGEKAHF
13 TRBJ2-7 TRBV7-2 - CASSPPGSYEQYF
14 TRBJ1-4 TRBV12-3/TRBV12-4 - CASSLLGGGEKLFF
17 TRBJ2-7 TRBV6-5 - CASRTPGQPTRVYEQYF
12 TRBJ2-7 TRBV20-1 - CSARERDYEQYF
13 TRBJ2-7 TRBV7-9 - CASSNDRSYEQYF
13 TRBJ2-3 TRBV10-3 - CATEDGRTDTQYF
14 TRBJ1-6 TRBV12-3/TRBV12-4 - CASSLTGPSAPLHF
18 TRBJ2-3 TRBV7-2 - CASSSLTGTGVFTDTQYF
16 TRBJ2-7 TRBV5-1 - CASMDLQGGHSYEQYF
14 TRBJ2-3 TRBV7-9 - CASSPAALTDTQYF
15 TRBJ2-1 TRBV29-1 - CSAGATGTGYNEQFF
14 TRBJ2-1 TRBV7-3 - CASSLSPGANEQFF
13 TRBJ2-3 TRBV29-1 - CSVEDGRGNTQYF
16 TRBJ2-4 TRBV5-1 - CASRPTSGLAKNIQYF
14 TRBJ2-7 TRBV28 - CASRPTSATYEQYF
14 TRBJ2-7 TRBV29-1 - CSVEGTRGSYEQYF
16 TRBJ2-3 TRBV28 - CASRNTGTISTDTQYF
14 TRBJ2-3 TRBV20-1 - CSARDWASTDTQYF
16 TRBJ2-7 TRBV14 - CASSQVTVTYNYEQYF
18 TRBJ2-3 TRBV12-3/TRBV12-4 - CASSPGLAGLRGTDTQYF
16 TRBJ2-7 TRBV28 - CASSFKIGVEAYEQYF
12 TRBJ1-2 TRBV10-3 - CALFFQGNGYTF
16 TRBJ2-5 TRBV4-3 - CASSQDRMGVEETQYF
16 TRBJ2-2 TRBV5-1 - CASSFPDSGNTGELFF
12 TRBJ2-1 TRBV7-6 - CASSLTGHMQFF
15 TRBJ2-5 TRBV11-2 - CASSPQGIVGETQYF
11 TRBJ2-7 TRBV5-1 - CASRNSYEQYF
11 TRBJ2-1 TRBV7-3 - CASSLTGEQFF
15 TRBJ2-7 TRBV10-3 - CAIREIGGSTYEQYF
16 TRBJ2-2 TRBV21-1 - CASGDSRIRNTGELFF
18 TRBJ1-2 TRBV7-8 - CASSLVMDRGDPNYGYTF
13 TRBJ2-7 TRBV12-3/TRBV12-4 - CASSSHYSYEQYF
14 TRBJ2-7 TRBV14 - CASSQDWGRYEQYF
16 TRBJ2-3 TRBV5-1 - CASSNSVGGSTDTQYF
13 TRBJ2-7 TRBV29-1 - CSVAQGALYEQYF
13 TRBJ1-2 TRBV20-1 - CSARGLGDYGYTF
14 TRBJ2-7 TRBV5-1 - CASGLRTGTYEQYF
16 TRBJ2-7 TRBV19 - CASSPGTGVLSYEQYF
19 TRBJ2-1 TRBV14 - CASSQVTSGGELNGNEQFF
16 TRBJ1-1 TRBV7-8 - CASSLGIRGTEQEAFF